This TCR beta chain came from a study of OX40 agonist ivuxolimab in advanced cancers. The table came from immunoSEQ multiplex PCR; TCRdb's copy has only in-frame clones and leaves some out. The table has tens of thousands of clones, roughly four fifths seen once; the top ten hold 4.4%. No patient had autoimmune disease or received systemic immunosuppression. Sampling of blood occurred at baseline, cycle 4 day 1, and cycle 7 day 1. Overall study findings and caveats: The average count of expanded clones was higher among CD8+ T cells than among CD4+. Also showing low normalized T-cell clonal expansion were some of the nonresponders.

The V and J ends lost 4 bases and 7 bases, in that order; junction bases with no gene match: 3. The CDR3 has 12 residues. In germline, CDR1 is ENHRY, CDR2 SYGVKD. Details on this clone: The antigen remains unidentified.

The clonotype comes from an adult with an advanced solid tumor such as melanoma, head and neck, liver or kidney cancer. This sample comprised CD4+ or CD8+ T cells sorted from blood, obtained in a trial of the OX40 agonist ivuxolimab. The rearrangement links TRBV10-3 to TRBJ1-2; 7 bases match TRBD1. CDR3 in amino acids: CAISGQGAGYTF. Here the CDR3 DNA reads TGTGCCATCAGTGGACAGGGAGCTGGCTACACCTTC.